This T cell receptor (beta chain) was identified in a study of blood T cell repertoires in COVID-19. Study as a whole: There were acute and convalescent COVID-19 samples, and they came from the United States, Italy and Spain. PBMCs, B-cell-depleted T cells, or T cells were the source of the cDNA or gDNA that made up the material.

How the authors handled the data: Using reference gene primer amplification, nucleated cell counts were estimated. Produced via immunoSEQ multiplex PCR; TCRdb's table is partial and in-frame only. That table furnishes V, J and clone size, whereas the DNA furnished D and trimming. The sample lists fewer than 35,000 clones; roughly 90% were seen once. V was cut by 2 bases and J by 1 base, with 9 bases left in between. This CDR3 comprises 14 residues. CDR1 is SGHRS and CDR2 is YFSETQ in the germline V gene. This chain connects TRBV5-1 to TRBJ1-1, with D possibly TRBD1 on 5 matching bases. Sequencing was performed on peripheral blood. This TCR derives from a man aged 50 or older with active or convalescent COVID-19. Here the CDR3 reads CASSLLTGNTEAFF. DNA for the CDR3: TGCGCCAGCAGCTTATTAACAGGGAACACTGAAGCTTTCTTT.